The 29 T cell receptor beta chains below were found in one sample sequenced in a study of control samples from healthy donors and cancer patients. Assay: immunoSEQ multiplex PCR; the TCRdb copy retains only in-frame clones and omits some. The profile shows approximately 51,000 clones, approximately 80% of them singletons. The specimen was blood. All receptors come from a man in his sixties or seventies in good health.

The CDR3 bases are TGTGCCAGCAGCCCGGAGGCGGGAAACACCGGGGAGCTGTTTTTT. Translated, it gives CASSPEAGNTGELFF. The V gene is TRBV5-4, the J gene TRBJ2-2; D is perhaps TRBD2 (6 bases). The CDR3 spans 15 residues. Germline CDR1 and CDR2: SGHNT and YYREEE (reference sequence). Trimming stripped 4 bases from V and 2 bases from J, with 12 bases between.

CDR3 bases: TGTGCCAGCAGCCCCGGGACAGGGGGCTTGGGGCCCCAGCATTTT. It translates to CASSPGTGGLGPQHF. The chain carries TRBV3-1 (or the pseudogene TRBV3-2) and TRBJ1-5; 12 nucleotides align to TRBD1. Germline assignment: CDR1 LGHDT and CDR2 YNNKEL (reference sequence). The CDR3 has 15 amino acids. The junction had 7 bases not matched to a gene; V was cut back by 4 bases and J by 9 bases.

V and J are TRBV7-2 and TRBJ2-7, with 9 nucleotides matching TRBD1. Unmatched junction bases numbered 6, after V lost 4 bases and J lost 8 bases. The CDR3 is 13 amino acids. Germline lookup yields CDR1 SGHTA and CDR2 FQGNSA. The CDR3 loop is CASSSRQGGKQYF. DNA for the CDR3: TGTGCCAGCAGCTCCCGACAGGGGGGCAAGCAGTACTTC.

V gene TRBV6-1 combines with J gene TRBJ1-3; D gene unclear. CDR3 length equals 17 residues. V was pared by 1 base and J by 0 bases, with 13 bases between. The germline V gene encodes CDR1 MNHNS and CDR2 SASEGT. This CDR3 reads CASSEVPPTLSGNTIYF. In DNA form, the CDR3 reads TGTGCCAGCAGTGAAGTGCCACCGACTCTCTCTGGAAACACCATATATTTT.

This chain connects TRBV7-2 to TRBJ2-7, with 7 bases matching TRBD1. The CDR3 extends over 15 amino acids. After removal of 1 base from V and 0 bases from J, the junction contained 3 bases not matched to a gene. CDR1 and CDR2 (germline): SGHTA, FQGNSA. The CDR3, as DNA: TGTGCCAGCAGCTTAGAAGGGGACAGCTCCTACGAGCAGTACTTC. Protein sequence: CASSLEGDSSYEQYF.

The chain carries TRBV19 and TRBJ2-5, with 14 bases lining up with TRBD2. Germline lookup yields CDR1 LNHDA and CDR2 SQIVND (reference sequence). Trimming took 6 bases from V and 5 from J; bases not matched to a gene: 14. The CDR3 consists of 18 residues. CDR3 residues: CASSPTSRLAGGLETQYF. In nucleotides, the CDR3 is TGTGCCAGTAGCCCTACATCCAGACTAGCGGGAGGGCTGGAGACCCAGTACTTC.

The J gene is TRBJ2-7, the V gene TRBV28; no clear D gene. V was trimmed by 3 bases and J by 0 bases, leaving 9 bases between them. The CDR3 length is 14 residues. Germline lookup yields CDR1 MDHEN and CDR2 SYDVKM. CDR3 bases: TGTGCCAGCAGTTTTGATGTCCCCTCCTACGAGCAGTACTTC. Protein product: CASSFDVPSYEQYF. Using reference TRBV28 and TRBJ2-7 for the parts outside the CDR3, the full variable domain is DVKVTQSSRYLVKRTGEKVFLECVQDMDHENMFWYRQDPGLGLRLIYFSYDVKMKEKGDIPEGYSVSREKKERFSLILESASTNQTSMYLCASSFDVPSYEQYFGPGTRLTVT.

The chain combines TRBV6-5 with TRBJ1-6, with TRBD1 matching 7 bases. The germline V gene encodes CDR1 MNHEY and CDR2 SVGAGI. This CDR3 contains 15 residues. With 2 bases clipped from V and 9 bases from J, the junction kept 7 bases outside the gene matches. The CDR3 region is CASSYRAGGFSPLHF. CDR3 bases: TGTGCCAGCAGTTACCGGGCAGGGGGTTTTTCACCCCTCCACTTT.

This chain's CDR3 is CASSFTNTGELFF. CDR3 sequence (DNA): TGTGCCAGCTCATTCACGAACACCGGGGAGCTGTTTTTT. The J gene is TRBJ2-2, the V gene TRBV18; D is undetermined. The CDR3 has 13 amino acids. The V gene lost 5 bases and the J gene lost 0 bases, with 4 bases spanning the gap. Germline CDR1 and CDR2: KGHSH and LQKENI.

This CDR3 reads CAWSVLQDRGFEQYF. CDR3 DNA sequence: TGTGCCTGGAGTGTCTTGCAGGACAGGGGATTCGAGCAGTACTTC. The V call is TRBV30, the J call TRBJ2-7; TRBD1 matches at 9 bases. Looked up from germline, CDR1 is GTSNPN and CDR2 is SVGIG (reference sequence). The CDR3 totals 15 residues. The J segment lost 6 bases and the V segment lost 0 bases, leaving 9 bases of the junction unmatched.

The V and J genes are TRBV7-8 and TRBJ2-1; TRBD2 aligns across 12 bases. There are 17 residues in the CDR3. The germline CDR1 and CDR2 sequences are SGHVS and FQNEAQ. Germline trimming cut 5 bases from V and 7 bases from J; bases unmatched to any gene: 12. This chain's CDR3 is CASSPVATSGGGNEQFF. DNA of the CDR3: TGTGCCAGCAGCCCGGTCGCGACTAGCGGGGGAGGGAATGAGCAGTTCTTC.

The chain couples TRBV7-2 to TRBJ1-2; no definite D call. This CDR3 has 13 amino acids. Trimming removed 5 bases from V and 2 bases from J, with 9 bases in between. Per the germline V gene, CDR1 is SGHTA and CDR2 is FQGNSA. CDR3 region: CASSPDRNYGYTF. The CDR3 DNA reads TGTGCCAGCAGCCCCGACCGGAACTATGGCTACACCTTC.

The chain combines TRBV6-5 with TRBJ2-5, with a weak D call TRBD1 (6 bases). Between the trimmed V and J ends, which lost 6 bases and 2 bases, there was a span of 13 bases. The CDR3 is 14 amino acids. Germline-derived CDR1 and CDR2 are MNHEY and SVGAGI. The CDR3 loop reads CASRLDRLQETQYF. CDR3 nucleotides: TGTGCCAGCAGGCTCGACAGGCTTCAAGAGACCCAGTACTTC.

The chain carries TRBV7-2 and TRBJ2-7, with D perhaps being TRBD1 or TRBD2 (5 bases each). Germline CDR1 and CDR2: SGHTA and FQGNSA. This CDR3 has 15 amino acids. Trimming cost V 4 bases and J 3 bases, with 16 bases left between them. In DNA form, the CDR3 reads TGTGCCAGCAGCTCTAAAGAGCAGGGAGTCTACGAGCAGTACTTC. Amino acid sequence: CASSSKEQGVYEQYF.

The chain employs TRBV30 and TRBJ1-2; D call uncertain. Trimming shortened V by 1 base and J by 6 bases, and 6 bases separated the two germline ends. The germline gives CDR1 GTSNPN, CDR2 SVGIG (reference sequence). This CDR3 region has 11 residues. The CDR3 here is CAWSEGNGYTF. CDR3 DNA: TGTGCCTGGAGTGAGGGAAATGGCTACACCTTC.

V is TRBV3-1 (or the pseudogene TRBV3-2) and J is TRBJ2-7, with D tentatively TRBD2 (5 bases). The V and J ends lost 5 bases and 2 bases respectively, with 10 bases between them. The CDR3 covers 13 residues. Germline assignment: CDR1 LGHDT and CDR2 YNNKEL (reference sequence). The CDR3 nucleotides read TGTGCCAGCAGCTTTGACGGGGCCTACGAGCAGTACTTC. Translation gives CASSFDGAYEQYF.

This clone was observed once. The chain recombines TRBV24-1 with TRBJ2-7; 8 bases match TRBD1. From germline, CDR1 is KGHDR and CDR2 SFDVKD. Trimming took 4 bases from V and 4 from J; bases not matched to a gene: 8. There are 15 residues in the CDR3. DNA for the CDR3: TGTGCCACCAGTGAACAGGGGGATTTCCCTTACGAGCAGTACTTC. This translates into CATSEQGDFPYEQYF.

This clone has a single count. The rearrangement links TRBV5-1 to TRBJ2-2, with D perhaps TRBD1 (7 bases). The CDR3 covers 16 residues. Trimming cost V 4 bases and J 5 bases, with 18 bases left between them. Germline V gene sequence: CDR1 SGHRS, CDR2 YFSETQ. The DNA for the CDR3 is TGCGCCAGCAGCCCCGGACAGGCGGCGGGGACCGGGGAGCTGTTTTTT. Its protein product is CASSPGQAAGTGELFF.

This clone has only one observation. The chain carries TRBV5-5 and TRBJ2-3, with D hard to call. From germline, CDR1 is SGHKS and CDR2 YYEKEE (reference sequence). V was pared by 2 bases and J by 7 bases, with 17 bases between. This CDR3 has 15 amino acids. The CDR3, as DNA: TGTGCCAGCAGCTTCTTTCAGCGAACGACTTATACGCAGTATTTT. Translated: CASSFFQRTTYTQYF.

The J gene is TRBJ2-1, the V gene TRBV7-9; D tentatively fits TRBD1 or TRBD2 (5 bases each). The CDR3 covers 15 residues. Germline CDR1 SEHNR, CDR2 FQNEAQ (reference sequence). The V and J ends lost 4 bases and 4 bases respectively, with 14 bases between them. CDR3 DNA sequence: TGTGCCAGCAGCTCAATCCGGGGCCGGTACAATGAGCAGTTCTTC. Translation gives CASSSIRGRYNEQFF.

The rearrangement links TRBV28 to TRBJ2-7, with TRBD1 matching over 9 bases. After removal of 4 bases from V and 5 bases from J, the junction contained 3 bases not matched to a gene. CDR3 length equals 13 residues. Germline V gives CDR1 MDHEN, CDR2 SYDVKM. The DNA for the CDR3 is TGTGCCAGCAGTTCGGGACAGGGCAACGAGCAGTACTTC. As protein: CASSSGQGNEQYF.

Written as DNA, the CDR3 is TGTGCCAGCAGCGAAACCTCCACTGAAGCTTTCTTT. Protein product: CASSETSTEAFF. V gene TRBV3-1 (or the pseudogene TRBV3-2) combines with J gene TRBJ1-1; no firm D call. From germline, CDR1 is LGHDT and CDR2 YNNKEL (reference sequence). V lost 5 bases to trimming and J lost 4 bases, with 8 bases between them. CDR3 length: 12 residues.

The V and J genes are TRBV5-7 and TRBJ1-6, with D possibly matching TRBD1 (5 bases). TRBV5-7 has ORF status, its function being uncertain. The CDR3 covers 16 residues. V was trimmed by 1 base and J by 6 bases, leaving 14 bases between them. CDR3 in amino acids: CASSLSPQGANSPLHF. The DNA of the CDR3 is TGTGCCAGCAGCTTGTCTCCGCAGGGTGCTAATTCACCCCTCCACTTT.

This clone was observed a few times. The same CDR3 also results from other DNA sequences found in this sample. The chain links TRBV18 to TRBJ1-2, with D hard to call. The CDR3 covers 12 residues. Trimming took 3 bases from V and 2 from J, leaving 4 bases between them. Germline V gene sequence: CDR1 KGHSH, CDR2 LQKENI. In DNA, the CDR3 is TGTGCCAGCTCACCGGACAACTATGGCTACACCTTC. It specifies CASSPDNYGYTF.

V and J are TRBV6-6 and TRBJ1-1, with TRBD1 matching 7 bases. This CDR3 has 15 amino acids. J gave up 5 bases and V 6 bases, and 12 bases lay outside the gene matches. Germline CDR1 and CDR2: MNHNY and SVGAGI (reference sequence). The CDR3 protein is CASRVAGQAVTEAFF. In DNA form, the CDR3 reads TGTGCCAGCAGGGTAGCAGGACAGGCGGTAACTGAAGCTTTCTTT.

The chain has TRBV6-5 and TRBJ1-4; 7 nucleotides align to TRBD1. With V trimmed by 5 bases and J by 8 bases, 11 bases remained unmatched. The CDR3 runs to 15 residues. Looked up from germline, CDR1 is MNHEY and CDR2 is SVGAGI. CDR3 coding DNA: TGTGCCAGCAGTCCGCTTACTCGGGGACAGGAAAAACTGTTTTTT. This gives the protein CASSPLTRGQEKLFF.

V gene TRBV9 combines with J gene TRBJ1-2; D is uncertain. Per germline, CDR1 SGDLS and CDR2 YYNGEE. The V end lost 5 bases, the J end lost 0 bases, and 17 bases lay between the germline ends. The CDR3 runs to 16 residues. The chain's CDR3 is CASRPGRARTNYGYTF. As DNA, the CDR3 is TGTGCCAGCAGACCCGGGCGCGCCAGAACTAACTATGGCTACACCTTC.

The rearrangement links TRBV28 to TRBJ2-5; D might be TRBD2 (6 bases). The CDR3 is made up of 14 amino acids. V shed 7 bases and J shed 1 base, with 13 bases lying between them. Germline CDR1 reads MDHEN; CDR2 reads SYDVKM. This chain's CDR3 is CASTPGGSQETQYF. The CDR3 nucleotides are TGTGCCAGCACCCCTGGGGGGAGCCAAGAGACCCAGTACTTC.

V is TRBV5-1 and J is TRBJ1-3; 8 nucleotides line up with TRBD1. V dropped 4 bases and J dropped 4; count of bases not matched to a gene: 4. Germline-derived CDR1 and CDR2 are SGHRS and YFSETQ. The CDR3 extends over 14 amino acids. The CDR3 loop is CASSPTGVGNTIYF. For the CDR3, the DNA is TGCGCCAGCAGCCCGACAGGGGTCGGAAACACCATATATTTT.